This entry lists 18 T cell receptor beta chains sequenced from one sample in a study of CD8+CD57+ T cells in acquired aplastic anemia. Genomic DNA constituted the template upon which TCR beta VDJ and CDR3 profiling was performed. One entry per CDR3 protein, called by TCRdb with MiXCR from the reads. This sample has more than 150,000 distinct CDR3 sequences; around 48% occur once, and the top ten carry roughly 1.8%. Flow cytometry had shown expanded CD8+CD57+ cells in the patients chosen for sequencing. Sample: sorted CD4+, CD8+, or CD8+CD57+ T cells (not recorded which) from PBMCs. All receptors derive from a human donor with aplastic anemia.

This clonotype came up many times. The rearrangement joins TRBV20-1 to TRBJ2-1; TRBD2 agrees at 9 bases. The trim removed 2 bases at V and 4 bases at J, leaving 3 bases unmatched. Looked up from germline, CDR1 is DFQATT and CDR2 is SNEGSKA (reference sequence). The CDR3 is 14 residues long. CDR3 loop: CSARRLAGYNEQFF. DNA of the CDR3: TGCAGTGCTAGACGCCTAGCGGGATACAATGAGCAGTTCTTC.

This clonotype was counted at least ten times. The junction shows a germline mismatch at one end, possibly a read error. V usage is TRBV19 and J usage is TRBJ2-3; 9 positions agree with TRBD2. Per germline, CDR1 LNHDA and CDR2 SQIVND (reference sequence). The CDR3 covers 15 residues. The CDR3 region is CASRIAGARPDTQYF. Written as DNA, the CDR3 is TGTGCCAGTAGAATAGCGGGGGCCCGCCCAGATACGCAGTATTTT.

This clonotype was detected ten times or more. The rearrangement joins TRBV5-1 to TRBJ1-2, with D tentatively TRBD1 (6 bases). Germline loops: CDR1 SGHRS, CDR2 YFSETQ. The CDR3 is made up of 16 amino acids. The V end lost 0 bases, the J end lost 6 bases, and 18 bases lay between the germline ends. CDR3 sequence: CASSLDLGRGGNGYTF. DNA for the CDR3: TGCGCCAGCAGCTTGGATTTGGGCAGGGGAGGGAATGGCTACACCTTC.

The chain has TRBV11-2 and TRBJ2-7, with D tentatively TRBD2 (6 bases). Trimming stripped 5 bases from V and 0 bases from J, with 14 bases between. This CDR3 is built from 15 residues. Germline V gene data show CDR1 as SGHAT and CDR2 as FQNNGV. CDR3 sequence reads: CASSMGGLNSYEQYF. CDR3 DNA: TGTGCCAGCAGCATGGGGGGACTTAACTCCTACGAGCAGTACTTC.

The rearrangement uses TRBV12-3 or TRBV12-4 and TRBJ2-7; D gene unclear. The CDR3 is 14 amino acids. Trimming shortened V by 3 bases and J by 2 bases, and 11 bases separated the two germline ends. CDR3 coding DNA: TGTGCCAGCAGTTTTTCGGCCTCAACCTACGAGCAGTACTTC. Translated: CASSFSASTYEQYF.

J is TRBJ1-1 and V is TRBV29-1; D unclear. Germline values: CDR1 SQVTM, CDR2 ANQGSEA. V lost 8 bases to trimming and J lost 5 bases, with 18 bases between them. The CDR3 is 13 amino acids. This CDR3 reads CSSREERGTEAFF. DNA for the CDR3: TGCAGCTCCCGAGAAGAGCGAGGGACTGAAGCTTTCTTT.

The chain couples TRBV20-1 to TRBJ2-7, with TRBD1 as a possible D gene (6 bases). This CDR3 has 12 residues. Germline V gene data show CDR1 as DFQATT and CDR2 as SNEGSKA (reference sequence). Trimming shortened V by 7 bases and J by 2 bases, and 12 bases separated the two germline ends. The CDR3 nucleotides are TGCAGTGGATCCGACAGGACCTACGAGCAGTACTTC. It specifies CSGSDRTYEQYF.

The CDR3 DNA reads as TGCAGTGCTAGCGGGACGGACACCTTCGAGCAGTACTTC. Protein: CSASGTDTFEQYF. This sequence joins TRBV20-1 and TRBJ2-7; possibly TRBD1 or TRBD2 for D (5 bases each). The CDR3 has 13 residues. V was pared by 3 bases and J by 6 bases, with 15 bases between. From germline, CDR1 is DFQATT and CDR2 SNEGSKA (reference sequence).

The chain is built from TRBV13 and TRBJ2-5; D is perhaps TRBD2 (5 bases). The J call may be incorrect, as the DNA end agrees better with TRBJ2-7. The CDR3 length is 15 residues. Germline loops: CDR1 PRHDT, CDR2 FYEKMQ (reference sequence). CDR3 sequence (DNA): TGTGCCAGCAGCCCGCGCGGGTCGCGCGACTACGAGCAGTACTTC. Translation gives CASSPRGSRDYEQYF.

In its sample, this clonotype was seen once. The CDR3 carries no conserved terminal phenylalanine or tryptophan, so it likely arises from a read error. CDR3 nucleotide sequence: TGTGCCACCAGGGGATGGGACAGGGGTACTGAAGCTTTCTCT. Translating it yields CATRGWDRGTEAFS. This chain joins TRBV10-3 and TRBJ1-1; 10 nucleotides match TRBD1. Germline CDR1 is ENHRY and CDR2 is SYGVKD. This CDR3 has 14 residues. Trimming cost V 10 bases and J 5 bases; bases outside gene matches: 10.

This clonotype was counted many times. The V gene is TRBV12-5, the J gene TRBJ1-6; D gene unclear. This CDR3 comprises 14 residues. The germline V gene encodes CDR1 LGHNT and CDR2 FRNRAP. V lost 5 bases to trimming and J lost 6 bases, with 11 bases between them. The CDR3: CASGLNSANSPLHF. Here the CDR3 DNA reads TGTGCTAGTGGTCTCAATTCGGCTAATTCACCCCTCCACTTT.

At least ten counts were recorded for this clonotype. The gene calls are TRBV10-3 and TRBJ1-1; 8 nucleotides align to TRBD1. In germline, CDR1 is ENHRY, CDR2 SYGVKD. The CDR3 has 17 amino acids. The J segment lost 2 bases and the V segment lost 0 bases, leaving 8 bases of the junction unmatched. CDR3 amino acids: CAISESLGGQENTEAFF. The CDR3 DNA follows: TGTGCCATCAGTGAGTCGCTCGGGGGACAGGAAAACACTGAAGCTTTCTTT.

V and J are TRBV7-8 and TRBJ2-7; D not resolved. The ends were cut back, 1 base at V and 13 bases at J, with 11 bases in the middle. Germline values: CDR1 SGHVS, CDR2 FQNEAQ. The CDR3 covers 11 residues. The CDR3 reads CASSLGPVPYF. The CDR3 nucleotides read TGTGCCAGCAGCTTAGGGCCAGTTCCCTACTTC.

Only a few counts were recorded for this clonotype. The rearrangement links TRBV11-2 to TRBJ2-1; D is uncertain. CDR1 SGHAT and CDR2 FQNNGV come from the germline V gene. CDR3 length: 17 residues. V was shortened by 8 bases and J by 0 bases, with 20 bases between the two germline ends. The CDR3 sequence is CASSERESYGSYNEQFF. CDR3 DNA sequence: TGTGCCAGCTCCGAGAGAGAGTCCTACGGCTCCTACAATGAGCAGTTCTTC.

This chain connects TRBV6-5 to TRBJ2-7, with TRBD2 matching over 7 bases. Trimming at V came to 7 bases and at J to 5 bases, leaving 17 bases not matched to a gene. This CDR3 region has 16 residues. CDR1 and CDR2 (germline): MNHEY, SVGAGI. The CDR3 DNA reads TGTGCCAGCACTTGGCAGGGACTACGAGGGACCCACGAGCAGTACTTC. It yields the protein CASTWQGLRGTHEQYF.

The genes are TRBV7-9 and TRBJ2-6, with no clear D. Deletions cut 5 bases from V and 0 bases from J, with 5 bases between. Germline V gene lookup returns CDR1 SEHNR and CDR2 FQNEAQ (reference sequence). This CDR3 has 14 amino acids. The CDR3 coding sequence is TGTGCCAGCAGCCCCCCCTCTGGGGCCAACGTCCTGACTTTC. This translates into CASSPPSGANVLTF.

As concerns this clonotype: One base away lies a much larger clone, so this may be a sequencing read error. The V and J genes are TRBV3-1 and TRBJ1-6, with D possibly TRBD1 on 5 matching bases. Trimming left V 0 bases short and J 9 bases short, with 15 bases between. Germline CDR1 is LGHDT and CDR2 is YNNKEL (reference sequence). The CDR3 contains 16 residues. In nucleotides, the CDR3 is TGTGCCAGCAGCCAAGATCTAGGGGCGGTAAGTTCACCCCTCCACTTT. Translating gives CASSQDLGAVSSPLHF.

This chain connects TRBV19 to TRBJ2-2; 10 positions match TRBD2. The J segment lost 2 bases and the V segment lost 10 bases, leaving 10 bases of the junction unmatched. The CDR3 runs 16 residues. CDR1 is LNHDA and CDR2 is SQIVND in the germline V gene (reference sequence). In nucleotides, the CDR3 is TGTGCCACCGGGGGGTCTAGCGGGAGCAACACCGGGGAGCTGTTTTTT. Protein sequence: CATGGSSGSNTGELFF.